This is a list of T cell receptor beta chains from one sample in a study of T-cell memory formation after mild COVID-19. TCRdb reprocessed the 5' RACE reads via MiXCR and lists one record per CDR3 protein. The repertoire holds 200,000 or so distinct CDR3 sequences, around 15% seen once, with 2% to 2.5% in the top ten. The sequenced sample was PBMCs or a T cell subset sorted from them (not recorded which). The origin of the receptors is an adult woman who had mild COVID-19 (a few samples of this study predate the infection). Cell type and time point are not known. Both conserved end residues are part of each CDR3. A D gene is named only where the DNA matches it firmly. Clone sizes are given selectively: once, few, many, or a class where the clone is expanded.

few,TRBV20-1,TRBJ1-5,.,TGCAGTGCTAGAGTCCCTCTAGGGGGTCAGCCCCAGCATTTT,CSARVPLGGQPQHF
few,TRBV6-6,TRBJ1-1,TRBD1,TGTGCCAGCAGGCCCGGGACAGGGAGCCTTAACACTGAAGCTTTCTTT,CASRPGTGSLNTEAFF
few,TRBV20-1,TRBJ2-2,.,TGCAGTGCTAGGGTTCCGGGCCAGGGATTCACCGGGGAGCTGTTTTTT,CSARVPGQGFTGELFF
.,TRBV3-1,TRBJ2-7,.,TGTGCCAGCAGCCCAGGCCCCCCGAGCTCCTACGAGCAGTACTTC,CASSPGPPSSYEQYF
many,TRBV6-2/TRBV6-3,TRBJ2-5,TRBD2,TGTGCCAGCAGTTATGCGGGACTAGCTCAAGAGACCCAGTACTTC,CASSYAGLAQETQYF
.,TRBV20-1,TRBJ1-1,.,TGCAGTGCTAGAGATAGTCGGGGGCGGCGAGCTGAAGCTTTCTTT,CSARDSRGRRAEAFF
few,TRBV9,TRBJ2-7,.,TGTGCCAGCAGCGTAGGAGGAGGGTCGACCTACGAGCAGTACTTC,CASSVGGGSTYEQYF
once,TRBV6-5,TRBJ1-5,.,TGTGCCAGCAGTTCGCAGGGGCTCAGCAATCAGCCCCAGCATTTT,CASSSQGLSNQPQHF
few,TRBV18,TRBJ1-5,TRBD1,TGTGCCAGCTCACCACGACAGGGAGACGGCAATCAGCCCCAGCATTTT,CASSPRQGDGNQPQHF
.,TRBV20-1,TRBJ2-5,.,TGCAGTGCTAGAACAGAGAATTGGTACCAAGAGACCCAGTACTTC,CSARTENWYQETQYF
.,TRBV6-5,TRBJ2-1,TRBD2,TGTGCCAGCAGCCAGGGTCTAGCGGGCGAGCAGTTCTTC,CASSQGLAGEQFF
few,TRBV5-1,TRBJ2-6,.,TGCGCCAGCAGATCGACTGGCTCTGGGGCCAACGTCCTGACTTTC,CASRSTGSGANVLTF
.,TRBV7-2,TRBJ2-7,.,TGTGCCAGCAGCTTAGTTGCCCACGAGCAGTACTTC,CASSLVAHEQYF
.,TRBV25-1,TRBJ2-7,TRBD1,TGTGCCAGCAGTGATTCCCGACAGGGGGCGAACGATCAGTACTTC,CASSDSRQGANDQYF
few,TRBV29-1,TRBJ2-3,TRBD2,TGCAGCGTTGCGTCTAGCGGGAAAACAGATACGCAGTATTTT,CSVASSGKTDTQYF
few,TRBV11-2,TRBJ1-1,.,TGTGCCAGCAGCTTCGGGACGAACACTGAAGCTTTCTTT,CASSFGTNTEAFF
.,TRBV27,TRBJ2-7,TRBD2,TGTGCCAGTAGGGGACTAGCGGAAACTTACGAGCAGTACTTC,CASRGLAETYEQYF
many,TRBV5-1,TRBJ2-2,TRBD2,TGCGCCAGCAGCGGGACTAGCGGGGCCGGGGAGCTGTTTTTT,CASSGTSGAGELFF
few,TRBV29-1,TRBJ2-2,.,TGCAGTGGAAGCAGTACCGGGGAGCTGTTTTTT,CSGSSTGELFF
few,TRBV10-3,TRBJ2-5,TRBD2,TGTGCCATCAGCGGGAGTAGCGGGAGAAGGGAGACCCAGTACTTC,CAISGSSGRRETQYF
.,TRBV5-6,TRBJ1-3,.,TGTGCCAGCAGCTTGAAAGGTTCTGGAAACACCATATATTTT,CASSLKGSGNTIYF
.,TRBV6-5,TRBJ1-2,.,TGTGCCGGTCTTCGGGGGACGTCCCCTAACTATGGCTACACCTTC,CAGLRGTSPNYGYTF
.,TRBV7-2,TRBJ2-3,.,TGTGCCAGCAGCTTAGCGGATGGGCCGGGCACAGATACGCAGTATTTT,CASSLADGPGTDTQYF
.,TRBV3-1,TRBJ1-1,.,TGTGCCAGCAGCCATTCGGGAGGGGGTAACACTGAAGCTTTCTTT,CASSHSGGGNTEAFF
few,TRBV18,TRBJ1-1,TRBD1,TGTGCCAGCTCACCGCGGACAGGGATCACTGAAGCTTTCTTT,CASSPRTGITEAFF
.,TRBV6-5,TRBJ2-7,TRBD1,TGTGCCAGCAGTATCATCACCGGGACAGGGTACGAGCAGTACTTC,CASSIITGTGYEQYF
.,TRBV24-1,TRBJ1-5,TRBD1,TGTGCCACCAGTGATCCCGGGACAGGGGGGTCTCAGCCCCAGCATTTT,CATSDPGTGGSQPQHF
once,TRBV2,TRBJ2-3,TRBD1,TGTGCCAGGACTTCTGGACAGGGCCATAGCACAGATACGCAGTATTTT,CARTSGQGHSTDTQYF
.,TRBV6-5,TRBJ2-7,.,TGTGCCAGCAGTTACTCACCGGGGAGCTCCTACGAGCAGTACTTC,CASSYSPGSSYEQYF
.,TRBV27,TRBJ1-2,.,TGTGCCAGCGCTGGGGCAGGGGCGTCTTGGTATGGCTACACCTTC,CASAGAGASWYGYTF
.,TRBV7-2,TRBJ2-7,.,TGTGCCAGCAGCCCCGTGCTCTCCCCCTACGAGCAGTACTTC,CASSPVLSPYEQYF
few,TRBV6-1,TRBJ2-7,TRBD1,TGTGCCACTACGACAGGGATGAAATACGAGCAGTACTTC,CATTTGMKYEQYF
few,TRBV6-6,TRBJ2-2,.,TGTGCCAGCAGTTACTATCGTCTCAACACCGGGGAGCTGTTTTTT,CASSYYRLNTGELFF
few,TRBV7-3,TRBJ2-7,TRBD2,TGTGCCAGCAGCTTGACTAGCGGGTCTACCTACGAGCAGTACTTC,CASSLTSGSTYEQYF
.,TRBV12-3/TRBV12-4,TRBJ1-5,.,TGTGCCAGCAGTTTTTGGAGTCAGCCCCAGCATTTT,CASSFWSQPQHF
few,TRBV6-2/TRBV6-3,TRBJ2-7,.,TGTGCCAGCCGCCACTGGACAGCTACCTACGAGCAGTACTTC,CASRHWTATYEQYF
.,TRBV2,TRBJ2-3,TRBD2,TGTGCCAGCAGTCAAATAGCGGGACTGACGACAGATACGCAGTATTTT,CASSQIAGLTTDTQYF
.,TRBV5-1,TRBJ1-3,.,TGCGCCAGCAGCTTGGAGGCGGGTCGGGTCTCTGGAAACACCATATATTTT,CASSLEAGRVSGNTIYF
.,TRBV2,TRBJ2-5,.,TGTGCCAGCAGGGTTCTCCAAGAGACCCAGTACTTC,CASRVLQETQYF
few,TRBV6-2/TRBV6-3,TRBJ2-6,TRBD2,TGTGCCAGCACCCGGGACTATTCTGGGGCCAACGTCCTGACTTTC,CASTRDYSGANVLTF
many,TRBV6-5,TRBJ1-1,.,TGTGCCAGCAGTTCCCCCCCCTCTGTTGCTTTCTTT,CASSSPPSVAFF
.,TRBV3-1,TRBJ2-1,TRBD1,TGTGCCAGCAGCCTCGGGACAGGTCCCAATGAGCAGTTCTTC,CASSLGTGPNEQFF
few,TRBV7-2,TRBJ2-5,.,TGTGCCAGCAGCTTACACGGGAAAGAGACCCAGTACTTC,CASSLHGKETQYF
.,TRBV5-1,TRBJ1-5,TRBD1,TGCGCCAGCAGCCCGACAGGGGGAAAAGGTCAGCCCCAGCATTTT,CASSPTGGKGQPQHF
many,TRBV5-5,TRBJ1-3,.,TGTGCCAGCAGCCGATGGGACGCCGAATTCTCTGGAAACACCATATATTTT,CASSRWDAEFSGNTIYF
.,TRBV5-6,TRBJ1-4,.,TGTGCCAGCAGCTATGGACGGGATGAAAAACTGTTTTTT,CASSYGRDEKLFF
few,TRBV7-8,TRBJ1-2,.,TGTGCCAGCAGCCTCGGACAAGCCTGGGCTAACTATGGCTACACCTTC,CASSLGQAWANYGYTF
.,TRBV20-1,TRBJ2-5,.,TGCAGTGCTAGAGAGGGCGGAGAGACCCAGTACTTC,CSAREGGETQYF
many,TRBV5-1,TRBJ2-3,.,TGCGCCAGCAGCTCAGGGTCTAGCACAGATACGCAGTATTTT,CASSSGSSTDTQYF
few,TRBV12-3/TRBV12-4,TRBJ1-2,.,TGTGCCAGCAGCAGACAGGCTCCCTATCAGGGCTACACCTTC,CASSRQAPYQGYTF
few,TRBV6-5,TRBJ2-3,.,TGTGCCAGCAGTTACTCGCGAGCGACAGATACGCAGTATTTT,CASSYSRATDTQYF
.,TRBV12-3/TRBV12-4,TRBJ1-2,.,TGTGCCAGCAGCCCCCGGCTCTATGGCTACACCTTC,CASSPRLYGYTF
few,TRBV20-1,TRBJ2-7,.,TGCAGTGCTAGAGGAATGTACGAGCAGTACTTC,CSARGMYEQYF
few,TRBV12-3/TRBV12-4,TRBJ2-5,TRBD2,TGTGCCAGCAGCAAAGCGGGGGAAGAGACCCAGTACTTC,CASSKAGEETQYF
few,TRBV6-2/TRBV6-3,TRBJ2-1,.,TGTGCCAGCAATTTAGGGATCTTAGAGTATGAGCAGTTCTTC,CASNLGILEYEQFF